This section outlines one T cell receptor beta chain sequence together with its context. Its specificity is unknown. These data are taken from a study of T cell repertoires in cytomegalovirus infection. Across the whole study: Matching HLA type, along with CMV infection, was indicated by public TCR beta signatures. Findings and limits, study-wide: Of the TCR beta families, the public ones yielded a cumulative frequency that identified carriers of CMV plus the relevant HLA. There were HLA-C-restricted CMV-specific TCR beta clonotypes dominating the ex vivo response.

Germline CDR1 MDHEN, CDR2 SYDVKM. V was shortened by 2 bases and J by 0 bases, with 14 bases between the two germline ends. The CDR3 covers 17 residues. TCRdb recomputed calls from the reads with MiXCR, one row per CDR3 protein. The profile shows hundreds of thousands of distinct CDR3 sequences, approximately 24% of them singletons. This receptor was obtained from a human donor in good health (CMV status not recorded). Some clones in this sample may be carry-over from other donors' samples. The V gene is TRBV28, the J gene TRBJ1-3, with a possible D match to TRBD1 (6 bases). Sequences were obtained from CD8+ T cells from PBMCs. The CDR3 DNA follows: TGTGCCAGCAGTTTAAGGAACGGACAGCTCTCTGGAAACACCATATATTTT. This translates into CASSLRNGQLSGNTIYF.